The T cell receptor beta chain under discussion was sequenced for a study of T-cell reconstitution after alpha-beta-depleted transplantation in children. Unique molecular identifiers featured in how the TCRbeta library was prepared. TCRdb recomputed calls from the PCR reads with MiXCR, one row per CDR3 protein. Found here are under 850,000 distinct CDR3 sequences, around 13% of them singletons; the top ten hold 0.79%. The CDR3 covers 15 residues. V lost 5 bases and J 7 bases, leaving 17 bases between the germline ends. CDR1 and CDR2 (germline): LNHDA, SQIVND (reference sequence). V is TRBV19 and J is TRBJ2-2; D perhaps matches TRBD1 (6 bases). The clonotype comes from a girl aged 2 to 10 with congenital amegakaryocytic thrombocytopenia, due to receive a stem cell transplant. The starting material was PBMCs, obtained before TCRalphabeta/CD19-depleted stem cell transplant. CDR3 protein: CASSARGQSHGELFF. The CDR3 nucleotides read TGTGCCAGTAGTGCCCGAGGACAGTCACACGGGGAGCTGTTTTTT.